This T cell receptor beta chain was recorded in a study of blood T cell repertoires in COVID-19. By share, this clone counts as hyperexpanded. The assay was immunoSEQ multiplex PCR, and TCRdb's table has in-frame clones only and misses some. The sample consists of around 140,000 clones, about 89% of them appearing once. The receptor was derived from a man in his forties or fifties with active or convalescent COVID-19. What was sequenced was peripheral blood.

The CDR3 DNA is TGTGCCACCAGTGATGCGGGACAGGGGGATAGAAATGAGCAGTTCTTC. Translating gives CATSDAGQGDRNEQFF. The V call is TRBV24-1, the J call TRBJ2-1; the match to TRBD1 covers 11 bases. Trimming cost V 3 bases and J 7 bases; bases outside gene matches: 7. CDR1 KGHDR and CDR2 SFDVKD come from the germline V gene. The CDR3 contains 16 residues.